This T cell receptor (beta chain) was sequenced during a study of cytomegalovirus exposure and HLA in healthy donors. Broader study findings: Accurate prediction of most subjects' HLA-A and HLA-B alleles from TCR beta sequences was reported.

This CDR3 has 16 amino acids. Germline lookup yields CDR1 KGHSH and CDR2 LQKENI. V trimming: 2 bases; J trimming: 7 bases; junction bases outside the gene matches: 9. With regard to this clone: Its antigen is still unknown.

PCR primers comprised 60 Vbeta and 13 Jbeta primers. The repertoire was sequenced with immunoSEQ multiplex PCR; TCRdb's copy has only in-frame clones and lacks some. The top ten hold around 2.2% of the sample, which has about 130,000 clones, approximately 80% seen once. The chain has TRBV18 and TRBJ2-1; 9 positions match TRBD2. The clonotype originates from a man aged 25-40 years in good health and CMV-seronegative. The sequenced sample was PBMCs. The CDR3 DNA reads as TGTGCCAGCTCACCAATCAGCGGGAGGACCTTTAATGAGCAGTTCTTC. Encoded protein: CASSPISGRTFNEQFF.